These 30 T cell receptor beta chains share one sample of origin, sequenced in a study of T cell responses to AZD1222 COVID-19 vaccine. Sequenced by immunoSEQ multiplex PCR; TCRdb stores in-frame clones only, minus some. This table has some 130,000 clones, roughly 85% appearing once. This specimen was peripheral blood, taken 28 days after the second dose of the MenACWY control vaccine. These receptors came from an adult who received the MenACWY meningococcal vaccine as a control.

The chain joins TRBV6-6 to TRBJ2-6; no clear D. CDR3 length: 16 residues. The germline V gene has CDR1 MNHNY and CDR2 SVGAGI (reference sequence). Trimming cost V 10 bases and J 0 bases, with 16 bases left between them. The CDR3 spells CATSLAAHSGANVLTF. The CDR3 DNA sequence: TGTGCCACCTCCCTGGCAGCTCACTCTGGGGCCAACGTCCTGACTTTC.

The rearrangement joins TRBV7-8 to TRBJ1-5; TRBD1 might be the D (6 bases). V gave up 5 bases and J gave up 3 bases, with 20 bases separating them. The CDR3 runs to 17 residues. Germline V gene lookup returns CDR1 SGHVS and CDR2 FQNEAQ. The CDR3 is CASSGGQLIYYNQPQHF. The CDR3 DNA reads TGTGCCAGCAGCGGAGGACAGCTTATTTACTACAATCAGCCCCAGCATTTT.

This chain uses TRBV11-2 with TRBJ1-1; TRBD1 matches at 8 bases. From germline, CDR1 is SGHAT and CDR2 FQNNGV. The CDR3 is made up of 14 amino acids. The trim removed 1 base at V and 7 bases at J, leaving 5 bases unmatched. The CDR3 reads CASSLATTGGEAFF. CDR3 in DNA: TGTGCCAGCAGCTTAGCCACTACAGGGGGTGAAGCTTTCTTT.

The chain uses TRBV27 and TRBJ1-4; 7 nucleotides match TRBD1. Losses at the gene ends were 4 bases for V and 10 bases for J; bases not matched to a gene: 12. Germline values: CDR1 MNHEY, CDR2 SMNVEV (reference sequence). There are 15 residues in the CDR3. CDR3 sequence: CASSSRTGAAGKLFF. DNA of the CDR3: TGTGCCAGCAGTTCCAGGACAGGCGCCGCTGGAAAACTGTTTTTT.

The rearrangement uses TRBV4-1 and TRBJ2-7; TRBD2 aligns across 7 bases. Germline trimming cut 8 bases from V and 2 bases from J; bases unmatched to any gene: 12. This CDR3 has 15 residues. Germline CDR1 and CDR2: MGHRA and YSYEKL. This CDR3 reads CASQSSSGNTYEQYF. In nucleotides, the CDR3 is TGCGCCAGCCAAAGCTCGAGCGGGAATACCTACGAGCAGTACTTC.

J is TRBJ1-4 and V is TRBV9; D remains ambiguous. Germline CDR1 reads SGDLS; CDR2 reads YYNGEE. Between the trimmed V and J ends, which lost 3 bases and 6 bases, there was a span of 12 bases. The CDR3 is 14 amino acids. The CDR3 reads CASSEGPIYEKLFF. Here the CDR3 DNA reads TGTGCCAGCAGCGAAGGTCCGATTTATGAAAAACTGTTTTTT.

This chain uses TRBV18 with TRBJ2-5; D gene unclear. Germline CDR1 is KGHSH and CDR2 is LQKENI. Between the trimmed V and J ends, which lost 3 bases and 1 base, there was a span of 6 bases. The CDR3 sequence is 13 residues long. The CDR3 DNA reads TGTGCCAGCTCACCCCAGAGCCAAGAGACCCAGTACTTC. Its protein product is CASSPQSQETQYF.

The CDR3 coding sequence is TGTGCCAGCAGCATAGGACAGAACACTGAAGCTTTCTTT. Translation: CASSIGQNTEAFF. The gene calls are TRBV6-1 and TRBJ1-1; weak D call: TRBD1 (5 bases). Per germline, CDR1 MNHNS and CDR2 SASEGT. V lost 6 bases, J lost 1 base, and 9 bases lay in between. The CDR3 contains 13 residues.

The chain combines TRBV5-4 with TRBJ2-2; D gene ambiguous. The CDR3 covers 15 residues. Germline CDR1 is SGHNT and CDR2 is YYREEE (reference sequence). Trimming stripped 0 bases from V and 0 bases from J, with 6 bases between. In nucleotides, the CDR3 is TGTGCCAGCAGCTTGGGCGGTTCGAACACCGGGGAGCTGTTTTTT. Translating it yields CASSLGGSNTGELFF. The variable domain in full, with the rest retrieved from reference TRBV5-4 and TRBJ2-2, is ETGVTQSPTHLIKTRGQQVTLRCSSQSGHNTVSWYQQALGQGPQFIFQYYREEENGRGNFPPRFSGLQFPNYSSELNVNALELDDSALYLCASSLGGSNTGELFFGEGSRLTVL.

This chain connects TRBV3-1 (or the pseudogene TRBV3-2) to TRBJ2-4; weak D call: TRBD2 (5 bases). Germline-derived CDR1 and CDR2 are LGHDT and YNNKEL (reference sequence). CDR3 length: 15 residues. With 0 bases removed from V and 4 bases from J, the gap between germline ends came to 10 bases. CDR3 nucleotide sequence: TGTGCCAGCAGCCAAGATCCTAGCCGGAAAAACATTCAGTACTTC. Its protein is CASSQDPSRKNIQYF.

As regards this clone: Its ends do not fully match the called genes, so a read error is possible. CDR3 DNA sequence: TGTGCCAGCAGCTTAAATCCCTCTTTGGACCCTGTCTTT. Protein product: CASSLNPSLDPVF. The chain links TRBV7-6 to TRBJ1-1; no clear D. The germline gives CDR1 SGHVS, CDR2 FNYEAQ. This CDR3 comprises 13 residues.

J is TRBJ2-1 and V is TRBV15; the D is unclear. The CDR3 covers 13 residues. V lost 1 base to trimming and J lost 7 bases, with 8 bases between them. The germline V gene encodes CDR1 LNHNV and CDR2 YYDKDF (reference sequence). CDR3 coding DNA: TGTGCCACCAGCAGAGGGGCAGAGAATGAGCAGTTCTTC. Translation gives CATSRGAENEQFF.

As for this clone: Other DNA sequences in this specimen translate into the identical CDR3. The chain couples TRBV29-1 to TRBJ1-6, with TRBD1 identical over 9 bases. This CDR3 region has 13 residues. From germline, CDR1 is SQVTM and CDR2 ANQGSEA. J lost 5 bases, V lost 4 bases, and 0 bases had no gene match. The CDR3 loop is CSVGDRDNSPLHF. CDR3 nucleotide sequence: TGCAGCGTTGGGGACAGGGATAATTCACCCCTCCACTTT.

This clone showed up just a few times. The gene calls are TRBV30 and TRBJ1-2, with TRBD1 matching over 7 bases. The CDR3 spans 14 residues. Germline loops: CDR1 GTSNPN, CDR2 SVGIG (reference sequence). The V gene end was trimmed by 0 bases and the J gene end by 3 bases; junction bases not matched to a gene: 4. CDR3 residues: CAWSVWQGDYGYTF. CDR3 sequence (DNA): TGTGCCTGGAGTGTATGGCAGGGGGACTATGGCTACACCTTC.

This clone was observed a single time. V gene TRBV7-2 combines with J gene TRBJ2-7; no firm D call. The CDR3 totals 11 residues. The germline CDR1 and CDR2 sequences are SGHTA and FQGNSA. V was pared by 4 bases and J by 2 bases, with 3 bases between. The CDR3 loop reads CASSSAYEQYF. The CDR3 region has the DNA TGTGCCAGCAGCTCGGCCTACGAGCAGTACTTC.

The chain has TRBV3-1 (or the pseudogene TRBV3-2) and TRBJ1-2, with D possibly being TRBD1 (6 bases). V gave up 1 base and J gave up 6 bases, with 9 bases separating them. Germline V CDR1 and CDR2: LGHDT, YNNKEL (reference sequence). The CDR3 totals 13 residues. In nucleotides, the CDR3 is TGTGCCAGCAGCCAAGGAAGGGGGAATGGCTACACCTTC. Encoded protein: CASSQGRGNGYTF.

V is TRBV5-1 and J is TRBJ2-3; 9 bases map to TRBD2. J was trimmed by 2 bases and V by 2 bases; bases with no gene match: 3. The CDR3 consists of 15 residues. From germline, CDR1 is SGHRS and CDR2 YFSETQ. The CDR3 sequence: CASSFLAGVTDTQYF. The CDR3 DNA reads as TGCGCCAGCAGCTTCTTAGCGGGAGTCACAGATACGCAGTATTTT.

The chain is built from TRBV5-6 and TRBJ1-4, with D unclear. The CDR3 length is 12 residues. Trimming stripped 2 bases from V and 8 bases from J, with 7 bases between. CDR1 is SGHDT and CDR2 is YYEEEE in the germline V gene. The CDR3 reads CASSFGPEKLFF. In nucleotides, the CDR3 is TGTGCCAGCAGCTTTGGACCGGAAAAACTGTTTTTT.

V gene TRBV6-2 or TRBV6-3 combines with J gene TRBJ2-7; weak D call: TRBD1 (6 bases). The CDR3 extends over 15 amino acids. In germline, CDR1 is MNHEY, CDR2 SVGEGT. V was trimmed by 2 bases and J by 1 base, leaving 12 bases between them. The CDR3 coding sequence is TGTGCCAGCAGTTACGACCGGACAGCTTCCTACGAGCAGTACTTC. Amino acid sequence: CASSYDRTASYEQYF.

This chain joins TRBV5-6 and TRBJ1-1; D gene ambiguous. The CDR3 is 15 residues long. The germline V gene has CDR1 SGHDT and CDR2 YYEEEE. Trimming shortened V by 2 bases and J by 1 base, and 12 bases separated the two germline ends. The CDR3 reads CASSFIEGRNTEAFF. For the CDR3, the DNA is TGTGCCAGCAGCTTTATTGAGGGTAGGAACACTGAAGCTTTCTTT. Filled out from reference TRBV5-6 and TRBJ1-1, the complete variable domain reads DAGVTQSPTHLIKTRGQQVTLRCSPKSGHDTVSWYQQALGQGPQFIFQYYEEEERQRGNFPDRFSGHQFPNYSSELNVNALLLGDSALYLCASSFIEGRNTEAFFGQGTRLTVV.

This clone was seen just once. This chain's CDR3 is CASSEDRGNQETQYF. CDR3 DNA: TGTGCCAGCAGTGAGGACAGGGGTAACCAAGAGACCCAGTACTTC. The genes are TRBV2 and TRBJ2-5, with TRBD1 matching 9 bases. The V segment lost 3 bases and the J segment 0 bases; nucleotides outside the gene matches: 2. Germline V gene sequence: CDR1 SNHLY, CDR2 FYNNEI. The CDR3 runs to 15 residues.

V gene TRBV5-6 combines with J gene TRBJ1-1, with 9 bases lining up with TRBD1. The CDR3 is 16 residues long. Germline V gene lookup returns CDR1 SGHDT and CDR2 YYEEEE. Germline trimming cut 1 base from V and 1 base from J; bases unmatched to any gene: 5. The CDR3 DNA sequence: TGTGCCAGCAGCTTGTTGGGACAGGGTTCGAACACTGAAGCTTTCTTT. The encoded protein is CASSLLGQGSNTEAFF.

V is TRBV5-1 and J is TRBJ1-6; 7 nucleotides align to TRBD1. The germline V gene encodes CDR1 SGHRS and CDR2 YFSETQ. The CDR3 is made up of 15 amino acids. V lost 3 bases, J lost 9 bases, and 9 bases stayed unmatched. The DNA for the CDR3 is TGCGCCAGCAGCTCGACAGGGATGTGGGGTTCACCCCTCCACTTT. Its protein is CASSSTGMWGSPLHF.

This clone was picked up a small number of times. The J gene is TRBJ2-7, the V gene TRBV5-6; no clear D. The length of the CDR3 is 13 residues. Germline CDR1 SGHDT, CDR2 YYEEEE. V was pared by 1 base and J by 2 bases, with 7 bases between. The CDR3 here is CASSLFTTYEQYF. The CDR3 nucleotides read TGTGCCAGCAGCTTGTTTACCACCTACGAGCAGTACTTC.

The CDR3 sequence is CASSVGLGAVISYNEQFF. In nucleotides, the CDR3 is TGTGCCAGCAGCGTAGGTTTAGGTGCGGTGATCTCCTACAATGAGCAGTTCTTC. This chain links TRBV9 with TRBJ2-1; D remains unclear. Trimming pared 0 bases from V and 0 bases from J, leaving 16 bases between. The CDR3 consists of 18 residues. The germline CDR1 and CDR2 sequences are SGDLS and YYNGEE.

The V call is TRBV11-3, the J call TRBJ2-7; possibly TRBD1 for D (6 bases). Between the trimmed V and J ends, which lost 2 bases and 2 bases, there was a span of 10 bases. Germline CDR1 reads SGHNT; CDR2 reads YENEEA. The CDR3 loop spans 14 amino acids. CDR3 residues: CASSLKDSAYEQYF. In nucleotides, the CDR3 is TGTGCCAGCAGCTTAAAGGACAGCGCCTACGAGCAGTACTTC. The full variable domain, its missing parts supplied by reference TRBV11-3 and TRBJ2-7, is EAGVVQSPRYKIIEKKQPVAFWCNPISGHNTLYWYLQNLGQGPELLIRYENEEAVDDSQLPKDRFSAERLKGVDSTLKIQPAELGDSAVYLCASSLKDSAYEQYFGPGTRLTVT.

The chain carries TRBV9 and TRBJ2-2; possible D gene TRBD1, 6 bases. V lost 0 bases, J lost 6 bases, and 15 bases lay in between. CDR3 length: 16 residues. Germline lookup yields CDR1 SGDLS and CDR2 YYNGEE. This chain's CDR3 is CASSVAGTIVSGELFF. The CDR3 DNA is TGTGCCAGCAGCGTAGCTGGGACAATAGTCTCCGGGGAGCTGTTTTTT. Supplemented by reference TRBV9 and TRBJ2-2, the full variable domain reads DSGVTQTPKHLITATGQRVTLRCSPRSGDLSVYWYQQSLDQGLQFLIQYYNGEERAKGNILERFSAQQFPDLHSELNLSSLELGDSALYFCASSVAGTIVSGELFFGEGSRLTVL.

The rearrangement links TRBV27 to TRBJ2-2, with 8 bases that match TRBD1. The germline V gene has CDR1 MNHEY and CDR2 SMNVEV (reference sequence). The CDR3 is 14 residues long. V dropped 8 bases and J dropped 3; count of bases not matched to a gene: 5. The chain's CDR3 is CASGEDRDTGELFF. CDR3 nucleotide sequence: TGTGCCAGCGGAGAGGACAGGGACACCGGGGAGCTGTTTTTT.

The CDR3 bases are TGTGCCAGCAGCCTACTGGTGACGAACACCGGGGAGCTGTTTTTT. Protein product: CASSLLVTNTGELFF. The chain uses TRBV7-8 and TRBJ2-2, with D unclear. V was cut by 5 bases and J by 0 bases, with 10 bases left in between. CDR3 size: 15 residues. Germline CDR1 reads SGHVS; CDR2 reads FQNEAQ.

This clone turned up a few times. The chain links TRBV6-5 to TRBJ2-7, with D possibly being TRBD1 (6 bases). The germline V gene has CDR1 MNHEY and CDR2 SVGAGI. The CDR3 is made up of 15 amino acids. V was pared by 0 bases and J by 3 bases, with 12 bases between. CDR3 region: CASSYSGIGGYEQYV. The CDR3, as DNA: TGTGCCAGCAGTTACTCAGGTATAGGGGGCTACGAGCAGTACGTC.